The clone carrying this T cell receptor beta chain occurred many times. The antigen is undetermined. Unique molecular identifiers featured in how the TCRbeta library was prepared. TCRdb re-called the PCR reads with MiXCR, one entry per CDR3 protein. The table lists about 16,000 distinct CDR3 sequences, 4.5% to 6.5% of them singletons. This CDR3 region has 11 residues. Germline CDR1 is SGHKS and CDR2 is YYEKEE (reference sequence). Trimming shortened V by 4 bases and J by 4 bases, and 5 bases separated the two germline ends. The sample belongs to a study of T-cell reconstitution after alpha-beta-depleted transplantation in children. Study results and caveats: T-cell counts and diversity were attributed mostly to newly produced T cells one year after transplant. Several hundred expanded graft clones reportedly supplied alpha-beta T cells about two months after transplant.

The rearrangement links TRBV5-5 to TRBJ2-5; D is undetermined. This clonotype was obtained from a boy between 10 and 17 years old with acute lymphoblastic leukemia, due to receive a stem cell transplant. The specimen was PBMCs, collected before TCRalphabeta/CD19-depleted stem cell transplant. The CDR3 DNA sequence: TGTGCCAGCAGCGTCCGAGAGACCCAGTACTTC. Its translation is CASSVRETQYF.